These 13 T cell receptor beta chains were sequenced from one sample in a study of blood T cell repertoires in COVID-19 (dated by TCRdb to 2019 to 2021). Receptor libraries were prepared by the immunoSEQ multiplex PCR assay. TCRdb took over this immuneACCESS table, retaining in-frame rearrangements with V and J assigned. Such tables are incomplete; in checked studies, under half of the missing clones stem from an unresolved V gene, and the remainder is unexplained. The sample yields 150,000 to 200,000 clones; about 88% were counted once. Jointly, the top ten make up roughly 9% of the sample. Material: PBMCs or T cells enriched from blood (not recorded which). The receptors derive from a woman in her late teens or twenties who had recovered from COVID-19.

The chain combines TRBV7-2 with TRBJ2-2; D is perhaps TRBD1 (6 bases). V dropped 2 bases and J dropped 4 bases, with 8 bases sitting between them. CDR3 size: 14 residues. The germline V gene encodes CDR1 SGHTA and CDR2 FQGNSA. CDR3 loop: CASSLLGGTGELFF. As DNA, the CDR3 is TGTGCCAGCAGCTTACTAGGGGGCACCGGGGAGCTGTTTTTT.

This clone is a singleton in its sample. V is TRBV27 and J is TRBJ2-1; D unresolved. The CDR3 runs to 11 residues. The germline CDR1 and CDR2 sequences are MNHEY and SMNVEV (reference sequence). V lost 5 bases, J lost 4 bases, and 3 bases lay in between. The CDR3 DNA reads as TGTGCCAGCAGTGTATACAATGAGCAGTTCTTC. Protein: CASSVYNEQFF.

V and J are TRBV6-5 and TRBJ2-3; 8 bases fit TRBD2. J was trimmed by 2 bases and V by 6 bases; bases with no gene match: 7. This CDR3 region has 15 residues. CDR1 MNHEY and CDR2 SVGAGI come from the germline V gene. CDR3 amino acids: CASRPRLATTDTQYF. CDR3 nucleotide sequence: TGTGCCAGCAGACCAAGACTAGCGACCACAGATACGCAGTATTTT.

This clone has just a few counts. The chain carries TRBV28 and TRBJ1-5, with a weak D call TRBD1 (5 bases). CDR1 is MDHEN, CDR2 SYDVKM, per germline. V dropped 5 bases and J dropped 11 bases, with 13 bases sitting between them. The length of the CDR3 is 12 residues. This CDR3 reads CASSLKGGAQHF. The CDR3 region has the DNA TGTGCCAGCAGTCTCAAAGGAGGGGCCCAGCATTTT.

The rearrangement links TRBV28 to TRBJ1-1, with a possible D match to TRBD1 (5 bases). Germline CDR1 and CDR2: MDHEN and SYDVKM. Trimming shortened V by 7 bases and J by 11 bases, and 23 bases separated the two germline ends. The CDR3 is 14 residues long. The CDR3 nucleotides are TGTGCCAGCACATCCACGGGACTCGGGCTCGGGGCTTTCTTT. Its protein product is CASTSTGLGLGAFF.

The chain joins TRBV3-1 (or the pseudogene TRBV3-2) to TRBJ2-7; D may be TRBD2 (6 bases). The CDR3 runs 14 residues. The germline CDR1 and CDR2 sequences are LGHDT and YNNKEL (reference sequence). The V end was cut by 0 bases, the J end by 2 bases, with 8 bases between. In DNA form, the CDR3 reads TGTGCCAGCAGCCAAGATCTAGCGACCTACGAGCAGTACTTC. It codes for CASSQDLATYEQYF.

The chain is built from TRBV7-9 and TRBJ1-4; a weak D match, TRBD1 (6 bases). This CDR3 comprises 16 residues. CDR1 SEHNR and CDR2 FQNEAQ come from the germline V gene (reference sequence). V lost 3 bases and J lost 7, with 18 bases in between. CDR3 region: CASSLNYGQTREKLFF. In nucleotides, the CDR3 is TGTGCCAGCAGCTTGAACTACGGACAGACACGTGAAAAACTGTTTTTT.

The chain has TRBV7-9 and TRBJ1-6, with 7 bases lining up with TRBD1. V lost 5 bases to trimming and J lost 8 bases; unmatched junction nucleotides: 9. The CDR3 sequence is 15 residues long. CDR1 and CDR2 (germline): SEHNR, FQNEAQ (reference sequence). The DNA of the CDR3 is TGTGCCAGCAGCCCAGACAGGGTAAGGGATTCACCCCTCCACTTT. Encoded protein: CASSPDRVRDSPLHF.

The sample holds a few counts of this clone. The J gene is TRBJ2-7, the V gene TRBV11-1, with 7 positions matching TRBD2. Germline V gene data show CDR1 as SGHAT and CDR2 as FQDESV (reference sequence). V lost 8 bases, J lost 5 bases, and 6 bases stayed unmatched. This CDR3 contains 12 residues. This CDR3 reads CASGRALHEQYF. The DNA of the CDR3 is TGTGCCAGCGGGAGGGCCCTCCACGAGCAGTACTTC.

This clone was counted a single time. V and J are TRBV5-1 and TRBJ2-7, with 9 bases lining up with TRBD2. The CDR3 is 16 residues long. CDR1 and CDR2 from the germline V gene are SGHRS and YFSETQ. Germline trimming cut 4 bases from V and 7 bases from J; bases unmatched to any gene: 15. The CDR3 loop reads CASSGLAGTLSREQYF. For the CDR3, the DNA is TGCGCCAGCAGCGGGCTAGCGGGAACCCTATCTAGGGAGCAGTACTTC.

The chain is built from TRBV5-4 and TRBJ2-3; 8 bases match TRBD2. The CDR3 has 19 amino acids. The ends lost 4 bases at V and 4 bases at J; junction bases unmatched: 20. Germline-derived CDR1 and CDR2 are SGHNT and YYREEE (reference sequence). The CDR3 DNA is TGTGCCAGCAGCGCACGACCCCCCGGGGGGGGAGTCGGCGCAGATACGCAGTATTTT. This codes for CASSARPPGGGVGADTQYF.

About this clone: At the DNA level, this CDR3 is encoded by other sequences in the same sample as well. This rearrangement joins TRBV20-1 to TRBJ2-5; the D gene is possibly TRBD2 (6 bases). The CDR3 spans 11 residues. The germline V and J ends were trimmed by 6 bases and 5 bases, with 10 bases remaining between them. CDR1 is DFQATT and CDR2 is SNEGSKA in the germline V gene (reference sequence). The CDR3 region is CSAPRGETQYF. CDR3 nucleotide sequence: TGCAGTGCACCACGGGGGGAGACCCAGTACTTC.

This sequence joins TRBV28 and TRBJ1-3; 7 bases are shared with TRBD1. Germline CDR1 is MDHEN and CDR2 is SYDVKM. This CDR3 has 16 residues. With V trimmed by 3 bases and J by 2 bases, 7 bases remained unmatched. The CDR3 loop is CASSFAGGYPGNTIYF. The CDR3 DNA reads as TGTGCCAGCAGTTTCGCAGGGGGGTATCCTGGAAACACCATATATTTT.